Below, one T cell receptor beta chain is given with its context. As yet, its antigen is unknown. The sample is drawn from a study of memory CD4+ T cells and cytomegalovirus serostatus. Whole-study context: Of the healthy Belgian adults, 9 were CMV seropositive and 20 to 25 seronegative. Study results and caveats: Each of some 67 CMV-associated TCRbeta sequences occurred in one to five individuals. Suggested: most of the CMV-linked TCR signature lies in CD4+ memory cells.

Single viable CD3+CD4+CD8-CD45RO+ cells were sorted as the memory CD4+ T cells. After thawing, CD4+ T cells were positively selected. TCRdb's copy holds only in-frame clones and misses some; the assay was immunoSEQ multiplex PCR. The sample records over 60,000 clones, roughly three quarters being singletons. Germline V gene lookup returns CDR1 SGHNT and CDR2 YENEEA. The ends were cut back, 1 base at V and 2 bases at J, with 8 bases in the middle. The CDR3 extends over 14 amino acids. The sequencing input was memory CD4+ T cells from blood. The origin of this receptor is an adult in good health and CMV-seronegative. The chain couples TRBV11-3 to TRBJ2-5; no clear D. CDR3 DNA sequence: TGTGCCAGCAGCTTAGGGGCTAGTCAAGAGACCCAGTACTTC. This translates into CASSLGASQETQYF.